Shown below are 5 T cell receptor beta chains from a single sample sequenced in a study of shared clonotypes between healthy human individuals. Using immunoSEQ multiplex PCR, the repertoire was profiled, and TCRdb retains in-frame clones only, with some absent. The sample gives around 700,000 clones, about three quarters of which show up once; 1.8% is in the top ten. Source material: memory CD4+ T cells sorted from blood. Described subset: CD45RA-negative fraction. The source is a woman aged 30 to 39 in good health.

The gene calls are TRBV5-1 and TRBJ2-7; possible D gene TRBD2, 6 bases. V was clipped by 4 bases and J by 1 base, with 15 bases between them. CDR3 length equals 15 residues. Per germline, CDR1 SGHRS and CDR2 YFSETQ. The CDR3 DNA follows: TGCGCCAGCAGCCAAGGGACTGGGAGGTCCTACGAGCAGTACTTC. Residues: CASSQGTGRSYEQYF.

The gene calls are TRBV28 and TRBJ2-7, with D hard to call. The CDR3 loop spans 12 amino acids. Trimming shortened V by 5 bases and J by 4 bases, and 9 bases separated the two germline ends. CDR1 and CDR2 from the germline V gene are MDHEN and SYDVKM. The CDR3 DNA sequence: TGTGCCAGCAGTCCTTTCCGGTACGAGCAGTACTTC. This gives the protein CASSPFRYEQYF.

CDR3 protein: CASRTSGNYNEQFF. The CDR3 nucleotides are TGTGCCAGCAGGACTAGCGGGAACTACAATGAGCAGTTCTTC. V and J are TRBV6-1 and TRBJ2-1; 11 positions match TRBD2. The trim removed 6 bases at V and 3 bases at J, leaving 1 base unmatched. Per the germline V gene, CDR1 is MNHNS and CDR2 is SASEGT. The length of the CDR3 is 14 residues.

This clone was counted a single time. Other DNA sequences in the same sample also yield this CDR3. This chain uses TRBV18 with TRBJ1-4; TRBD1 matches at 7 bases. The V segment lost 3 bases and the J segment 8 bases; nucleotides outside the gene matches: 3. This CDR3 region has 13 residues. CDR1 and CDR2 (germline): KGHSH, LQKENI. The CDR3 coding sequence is TGTGCCAGCTCACCGGGACAGAACGAAAAACTGTTTTTT. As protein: CASSPGQNEKLFF.

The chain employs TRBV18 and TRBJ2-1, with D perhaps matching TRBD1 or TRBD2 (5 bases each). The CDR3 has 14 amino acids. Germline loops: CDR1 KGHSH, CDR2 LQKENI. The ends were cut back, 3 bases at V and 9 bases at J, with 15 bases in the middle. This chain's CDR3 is CASSPPSGAGEQFF. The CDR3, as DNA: TGTGCCAGCTCACCCCCGTCCGGGGCCGGTGAGCAGTTCTTC.